This entry concerns a single T cell receptor beta chain. What it binds is unknown. Alongside a J-beta primer mix, a sample-barcoded 5' primer served in a second PCR lasting about 6 to 11 cycles. TCRdb reprocessed the 5' RACE reads with MiXCR, giving one entry per CDR3 protein. In the table there are roughly 800,000 distinct CDR3 sequences, roughly 60% of which are singletons. In germline, CDR1 is SGHTA, CDR2 FQGNSA. The CDR3 consists of 16 residues. V dropped 2 bases and J dropped 3; count of bases not matched to a gene: 10. This entry is derived from a study of blood T cells in healthy people across ages. Overall study results and limits: TCR beta diversity tracked closely with naive T cell percentage.

Donors ranged from about 6 to 95 years old and were healthy Caucasians in Russia. A minimum of 6 micrograms of total RNA was extracted per sample. Specimen: blood. This clonotype was obtained from a man aged 25 to 40 in good health. The chain combines TRBV7-2 with TRBJ2-7; 7 bases fit TRBD1. The CDR3 here is CASSLTAGTAIYEQYF. DNA of the CDR3: TGTGCCAGCAGCTTAACCGCCGGGACAGCCATCTACGAGCAGTACTTC.